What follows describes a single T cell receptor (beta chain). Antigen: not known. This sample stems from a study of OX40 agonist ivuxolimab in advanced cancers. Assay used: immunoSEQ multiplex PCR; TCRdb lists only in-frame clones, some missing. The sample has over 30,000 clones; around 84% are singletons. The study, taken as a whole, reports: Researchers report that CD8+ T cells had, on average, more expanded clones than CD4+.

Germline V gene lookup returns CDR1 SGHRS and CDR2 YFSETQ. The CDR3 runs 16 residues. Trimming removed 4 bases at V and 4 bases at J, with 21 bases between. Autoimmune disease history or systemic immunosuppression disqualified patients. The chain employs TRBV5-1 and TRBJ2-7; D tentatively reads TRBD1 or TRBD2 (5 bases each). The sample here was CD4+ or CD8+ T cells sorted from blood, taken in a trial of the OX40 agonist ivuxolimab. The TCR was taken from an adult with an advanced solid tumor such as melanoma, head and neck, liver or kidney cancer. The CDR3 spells CASSAGTQRGIYEQYF. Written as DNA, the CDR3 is TGCGCCAGCAGCGCTGGGACCCAAAGGGGTATATACGAGCAGTACTTC.